This paragraph reports one TCR beta chain. The germline CDR1 and CDR2 sequences are DFQATT and SNEGSKA (reference sequence). CDR3 length: 14 residues. RNA in amounts of about 0.45 to 1 ug was reverse transcribed with random hexamers. MiXCR, applied by TCRdb to the immunoSEQ multiplex PCR reads, yields one record per CDR3 protein. The data show 100,000 to 150,000 distinct CDR3 sequences, approximately 96% seen once. This sample was taken from a study of CD8 T cells in Susac syndrome. The sequenced material came from CD8+ T cells from PBMCs. The TCR sequence derives from a human donor with Susac syndrome. V is TRBV20-1 and J is TRBJ2-2; D perhaps matches TRBD2 (6 bases). The DNA for the CDR3 is TGCGGCCGGCGAGTAGCGGATAACACCGGGGAGCTGTTTTTT. As protein: CGRRVADNTGELFF.